These 21 T cell receptor beta chains were sequenced from one sample in a study of identical twins. One entry per CDR3 protein results from TCRdb running MiXCR on the 5' RACE reads. The table shows around 680,000 distinct CDR3 sequences, with over 8.5% occurring only once. A further study also used this sample, focusing on yellow fever vaccine responses in identical twins.

The sequenced sample consisted of PBMCs. Receptors originate from a woman between 18 and 29 years old in good health.

This clonotype was seen many times. J is TRBJ2-5 and V is TRBV5-1; 9 bases align to TRBD1. The CDR3 sequence is 14 residues long. V lost 4 bases, J lost 2 bases, and 3 bases stayed unmatched. Germline V CDR1 and CDR2: SGHRS, YFSETQ. This CDR3 reads CASSRTGVQETQYF. CDR3 nucleotides: TGCGCCAGCAGCAGGACAGGGGTACAAGAGACCCAGTACTTC. The complete variable domain, with remaining parts taken from reference TRBV5-1 and TRBJ2-5, reads KAGVTQTPRYLIKTRGQQVTLSCSPISGHRSVSWYQQTPGQGLQFLFEYFSETQRNKGNFPGRFSGRQFSNSRSEMNVSTLELGDSALYLCASSRTGVQETQYFGPGTRLLVL.

This sequence joins TRBV5-4 and TRBJ2-7; D perhaps matches TRBD1 (6 bases). Germline V CDR1 and CDR2: SGHNT, YYREEE (reference sequence). The CDR3 totals 16 residues. V dropped 4 bases and J dropped 2 bases, with 19 bases sitting between them. The CDR3 here is CASSGTTGINPYEQYF. CDR3 DNA sequence: TGTGCCAGCAGCGGAACGACAGGAATTAATCCCTACGAGCAGTACTTC. Combining the CDR3 with reference TRBV5-4 and TRBJ2-7 gives the whole variable domain ETGVTQSPTHLIKTRGQQVTLRCSSQSGHNTVSWYQQALGQGPQFIFQYYREEENGRGNFPPRFSGLQFPNYSSELNVNALELDDSALYLCASSGTTGINPYEQYFGPGTRLTVT.

CDR3 residues: CASSSGGSGRSSNEQFF. The CDR3, as DNA: TGTGCCAGCAGTTCGGGGGGTAGCGGGAGGAGTTCCAATGAGCAGTTCTTC. V usage is TRBV28 and J usage is TRBJ2-1; 10 positions agree with TRBD2. The CDR3 spans 17 residues. CDR1 and CDR2 from the germline V gene are MDHEN and SYDVKM. V gave up 4 bases and J gave up 6 bases; unmatched junction bases: 12.

The J gene is TRBJ2-1, the V gene TRBV7-2; D call uncertain. Germline CDR1 is SGHTA and CDR2 is FQGNSA. CDR3 length: 16 residues. The germline V and J ends were trimmed by 3 bases and 6 bases, with 18 bases remaining between them. In DNA, the CDR3 is TGTGCCAGCAGCTTTGACCCCGGAACGTGGGTCAATGAGCAGTTCTTC. It codes for CASSFDPGTWVNEQFF.

This chain uses TRBV20-1 with TRBJ1-2, with 7 positions matching TRBD1. The germline V gene encodes CDR1 DFQATT and CDR2 SNEGSKA (reference sequence). V trimming: 1 base; J trimming: 5 bases; junction bases outside the gene matches: 22. The CDR3 is 19 residues long. The CDR3 region has the DNA TGCAGTGCTAGAGTAGTGGTTCGGGGACAGCGCTTCGTTGCTTATGGCTACACCTTC. Translation gives CSARVVVRGQRFVAYGYTF.

V and J are TRBV7-9 and TRBJ2-2, with no clear D. CDR1 SEHNR and CDR2 FQNEAQ come from the germline V gene (reference sequence). The CDR3 consists of 16 residues. V was clipped by 2 bases and J by 4 bases, with 14 bases between them. The CDR3: CASSLISTAATGELFF. CDR3 bases: TGTGCCAGCAGCTTAATATCGACTGCAGCCACCGGGGAGCTGTTTTTT.

Only a few counts were recorded for this clonotype. The chain uses TRBV2 and TRBJ2-2, with D maybe TRBD2 (6 bases). The CDR3 has 16 amino acids. Germline CDR1 and CDR2: SNHLY and FYNNEI. V dropped 8 bases and J dropped 0 bases, with 16 bases sitting between them. CDR3 amino acids: CASGPGVGTNTGELFF. CDR3 nucleotide sequence: TGTGCCAGCGGGCCGGGGGTTGGCACGAACACCGGGGAGCTGTTTTTT.

As to this clonotype: Just one base apart from a much larger clone, this may be a read error. The CDR3 does not end in the conserved phenylalanine or tryptophan, so this is likely a read error. This chain uses TRBV7-9 with TRBJ1-4; no clear D gene. Trimming removed 1 base at V and 6 bases at J, with 3 bases between. Germline V gene data show CDR1 as SEHNR and CDR2 as FQNEAQ (reference sequence). This CDR3 has 12 residues. CDR3 coding DNA: TGTGCCAGCAGCTTAGGTTATGAAAAACTGTTTTCT. Residues: CASSLGYEKLFS.

This clonotype was seen a handful of times. The rearrangement links TRBV5-1 to TRBJ2-6, with TRBD2 matching 7 bases. After removal of 4 bases from V and 2 bases from J, the junction contained 15 bases not matched to a gene. Germline CDR1 SGHRS, CDR2 YFSETQ. The CDR3 totals 19 residues. The CDR3 DNA sequence: TGCGCCAGCAGCCCCACGGATAGGGCTAGCGGCCCTGGGGCCAACGTCCTGACTTTC. Translation: CASSPTDRASGPGANVLTF.

This clonotype was counted a few times. This chain links TRBV27 with TRBJ2-7, with D perhaps matching TRBD2 (7 bases). Germline CDR1 and CDR2: MNHEY and SMNVEV (reference sequence). The V end was cut by 4 bases, the J end by 5 bases, with 12 bases between. The CDR3 covers 13 residues. The CDR3 sequence: CASSWGGPNEQYF. The CDR3 DNA reads TGTGCCAGCAGTTGGGGGGGCCCCAACGAGCAGTACTTC.

This clonotype was recorded many times. V is TRBV27 and J is TRBJ2-2; the match to TRBD2 covers 11 bases. V lost 7 bases, J lost 5 bases, and 9 bases stayed unmatched. Per the germline V gene, CDR1 is MNHEY and CDR2 is SMNVEV (reference sequence). The CDR3 extends over 16 amino acids. In nucleotides, the CDR3 is TGTGCCAGCACTTCAGTAGCGGGGGGGAGTACCGGGGAGCTGTTTTTT. Translating it yields CASTSVAGGSTGELFF.

This clonotype was detected only a few times. The V call is TRBV4-2, the J call TRBJ2-1, with a tentative D call TRBD1 (5 bases). The CDR3 has 14 amino acids. Germline V gene lookup returns CDR1 LGHNA and CDR2 YNFKEQ. V was shortened by 3 bases and J by 8 bases, with 14 bases between the two germline ends. Here the CDR3 reads CASSQESLGDEQFF. The CDR3 DNA reads as TGTGCCAGCAGCCAGGAATCGCTAGGGGATGAGCAGTTCTTC.

This chain links TRBV30 with TRBJ1-3; D is undetermined. V lost 3 bases and J lost 0, with 12 bases in between. Germline values: CDR1 GTSNPN, CDR2 SVGIG (reference sequence). This CDR3 has 15 amino acids. In DNA, the CDR3 is TGTGCCTGGAGACGAGGACCCAACTCTGGAAACACCATATATTTT. It specifies CAWRRGPNSGNTIYF. The whole variable domain, remainder taken from reference TRBV30 and TRBJ1-3, is SQTIHQWPATLVQPVGSPLSLECTVEGTSNPNLYWYRQAAGRGLQLLFYSVGIGQISSEVPQNLSASRPQDRQFILSSKKLLLSDSGFYLCAWRRGPNSGNTIYFGEGSWLTVV.

This clonotype occurred a few times. DNA of the CDR3: TGTGCCAGCGTCGGCGGGGACGCTGGGGCCAACGTCCTGACTTTC. Its translation is CASVGGDAGANVLTF. The rearrangement joins TRBV6-2 or TRBV6-3 to TRBJ2-6; tentatively, D is TRBD2 (6 bases). V lost 8 bases, J lost 2 bases, and 13 bases lay in between. The CDR3 runs to 15 residues. Germline V gene sequence: CDR1 MNHEY, CDR2 SVGEGT.

This clonotype was seen many times. This chain links TRBV27 with TRBJ2-7; TRBD1 or TRBD2 may be the D gene (5 bases each). The germline V and J ends were trimmed by 0 bases and 2 bases, with 8 bases remaining between them. The CDR3 consists of 14 residues. CDR1 MNHEY and CDR2 SMNVEV come from the germline V gene (reference sequence). The CDR3 DNA is TGTGCCAGCAGTTTATCGGGGGTTACCTACGAGCAGTACTTC. Its translation: CASSLSGVTYEQYF.

The V and J genes are TRBV6-2 or TRBV6-3 and TRBJ1-1, with D perhaps matching TRBD1 (5 bases). Germline assignment: CDR1 MNHEY and CDR2 SVGEGT. V shed 2 bases and J shed 4 bases, with 11 bases lying between them. The length of the CDR3 is 14 residues. DNA of the CDR3: TGTGCCAGCAGTTACGGCAGGGAGAGCACTGAAGCTTTCTTT. Translation: CASSYGRESTEAFF.

This clonotype was observed a handful of times. In DNA form, the CDR3 reads TGTGCCAGCAGCCATTTAAGGGGGAGCACAGATACGCAGTATTTT. It codes for CASSHLRGSTDTQYF. The chain is built from TRBV7-9 and TRBJ2-3; D perhaps matches TRBD1 (6 bases). This CDR3 is built from 15 residues. V was trimmed by 5 bases and J by 0 bases, leaving 12 bases between them. CDR1 is SEHNR, CDR2 FQNEAQ, per germline (reference sequence).

V is TRBV11-2 and J is TRBJ2-7; 9 positions agree with TRBD2. Trimming cost V 0 bases and J 3 bases; bases outside gene matches: 6. From germline, CDR1 is SGHAT and CDR2 FQNNGV. This CDR3 comprises 16 residues. The DNA for the CDR3 is TGTGCCAGCAGCTTAGATCGTGGGACTAGCTTCTACGAGCAGTACTTC. This codes for CASSLDRGTSFYEQYF.

There are a few counts of this clonotype. The chain carries TRBV12-3 or TRBV12-4 and TRBJ1-4; D is undetermined. The CDR3 covers 11 residues. The germline V and J ends were trimmed by 9 bases and 7 bases, with 9 bases remaining between them. The CDR3 DNA reads as TGTGCCAGTTCGGTTCTTGAAAAACTGTTTTTT. Amino acid sequence: CASSVLEKLFF.

This clonotype was counted at least ten times. The chain is built from TRBV28 and TRBJ1-6; D is perhaps TRBD1 (6 bases). V lost 1 base and J 10 bases, leaving 11 bases between the germline ends. Germline V gene lookup returns CDR1 MDHEN and CDR2 SYDVKM. The CDR3 contains 14 residues. The CDR3 loop reads CASSLSGERSPLHF. The CDR3 bases are TGTGCCAGCAGTTTATCAGGGGAGAGATCACCCCTCCACTTT.

The chain employs TRBV27 and TRBJ2-7; D is unresolved. The germline V gene has CDR1 MNHEY and CDR2 SMNVEV (reference sequence). Trimming shortened V by 2 bases and J by 0 bases, and 11 bases separated the two germline ends. The CDR3 runs to 15 residues. The CDR3 region has the DNA TGTGCCAGCAGTTTAAATTTGCCGGGCTCCTACGAGCAGTACTTC. Encoded protein: CASSLNLPGSYEQYF.